Following are 20 T cell receptor beta chains from one sample sequenced in a study of blood T cells in healthy people across ages. Through a sample-barcoded 5' primer and a J-beta primer mix, a second PCR was run for roughly 6 to 12 cycles. Each CDR3 protein is one row after TCRdb ran MiXCR on the 5' RACE reads. The sample has about 1.4 million distinct CDR3 sequences; approximately 60% are singletons. Specimen: blood. These receptors all stem from a man younger than 30 in good health.

The V and J genes are TRBV10-3 and TRBJ2-3, with a possible D match to TRBD2 (6 bases). Germline CDR1 and CDR2: ENHRY and SYGVKD. This CDR3 is 15 amino acids long. Trimming cost V 5 bases and J 4 bases, with 16 bases left between them. In DNA, the CDR3 is TGTGCCATCAGTCCCTCCGGGGGAGAGGCAGATACGCAGTATTTT. It encodes CAISPSGGEADTQYF.

This clonotype appeared a few times. This chain links TRBV4-3 with TRBJ2-5; 8 nucleotides match TRBD2. There are 17 residues in the CDR3. The germline V gene has CDR1 LGHNA and CDR2 YSLEER. V gave up 0 bases and J gave up 1 base; unmatched junction bases: 7. CDR3: CASSQDPPGGGQETQYF. CDR3 in DNA: TGCGCCAGCAGCCAAGATCCTCCGGGAGGGGGCCAAGAGACCCAGTACTTC.

A single count supports this clonotype. This chain links TRBV6-5 with TRBJ2-5; 10 bases fit TRBD2. The J call may be wrong; the DNA end is better matched by TRBJ2-7. The germline V gene encodes CDR1 MNHEY and CDR2 SVGAGI. The CDR3 has 15 amino acids. The CDR3 coding sequence is TGTGCCAGCAGGGACAGCGGGAGGGTTACGGACGAGCAGTACTTC. Amino acid sequence: CASRDSGRVTDEQYF.

This clonotype showed up just a few times. The rearrangement links TRBV7-9 to TRBJ1-1, with D uncertain. CDR1 is SEHNR and CDR2 is FQNEAQ in the germline V gene (reference sequence). This CDR3 has 14 amino acids. V was pared by 3 bases and J by 1 base, with 9 bases between. The CDR3 reads CASSLGSKNTEAFF. The CDR3 DNA sequence: TGTGCCAGCAGCTTGGGGTCCAAGAACACTGAAGCTTTCTTT.

This clonotype turned up a few times. V usage is TRBV29-1 and J usage is TRBJ2-4; D is unresolved. Trimming pared 4 bases from V and 0 bases from J, leaving 10 bases between. The CDR3 sequence is 14 residues long. Germline values: CDR1 SQVTM, CDR2 ANQGSEA. The CDR3 bases are TGCAGCGTTGTAGGCACTCTAGCCAAAAACATTCAGTACTTC. It is translated as CSVVGTLAKNIQYF.

V is TRBV20-1 and J is TRBJ2-4, with D possibly matching TRBD2 (6 bases). V was trimmed by 5 bases and J by 9 bases, leaving 11 bases between them. CDR1 and CDR2 from the germline V gene are DFQATT and SNEGSKA (reference sequence). CDR3 length: 11 amino acids. Here the CDR3 reads CSALDGSIQYF. The CDR3 DNA reads as TGCAGTGCTCTTGACGGGAGCATTCAGTACTTC.

The rearrangement joins TRBV28 to TRBJ1-2; D is unclear. Looked up from germline, CDR1 is MDHEN and CDR2 is SYDVKM. Deletions cut 10 bases from V and 4 bases from J, with 10 bases between. This CDR3 is built from 11 residues. The CDR3 bases are TGTGCCATTAAACCGTCCTATGGCTACACCTTC. Its protein is CAIKPSYGYTF.

The CDR3 loop reads CASSQDRWAEAFF. The CDR3 DNA reads as TGTGCCAGCAGCCAAGATCGGTGGGCTGAAGCTTTCTTT. J is TRBJ1-1 and V is TRBV3-1; no reliable D call. Trimming stripped 0 bases from V and 6 bases from J, with 8 bases between. Germline values: CDR1 LGHDT, CDR2 YNNKEL (reference sequence). The CDR3 has 13 residues.

The chain has TRBV20-1 and TRBJ2-5, with D perhaps TRBD1 (5 bases). The DNA matches TRBJ2-7 better at its end, which makes the J call doubtful. CDR3 length equals 13 residues. The germline gives CDR1 DFQATT, CDR2 SNEGSKA (reference sequence). The CDR3 spells CSAREDSVYEQYF. For the CDR3, the DNA is TGCAGTGCTAGGGAAGACAGCGTCTACGAGCAGTACTTC.

The genes are TRBV7-2 and TRBJ1-2; D is uncertain. Per the germline V gene, CDR1 is SGHTA and CDR2 is FQGNSA. This CDR3 comprises 15 residues. With 1 base removed from V and 1 base from J, the gap between germline ends came to 10 bases. The CDR3 DNA reads as TGTGCCAGCAGCTTAGATTCAGCATATAACTATGGCTACACCTTC. Translated: CASSLDSAYNYGYTF. Looking up the rest from reference TRBV7-2 and TRBJ1-2 gives the full variable domain: GAGVSQSPSNKVTEKGKDVELRCDPISGHTALYWYRQSLGQGLEFLIYFQGNSAPDKSGLPSDRFSAERTGGSVSTLTIQRTQQEDSAVYLCASSLDSAYNYGYTFGSGTRLTVV.

DNA for the CDR3: TGTGCCAGCAGCTCCCCACTGGCTAGGGCTTTCTTT. This codes for CASSSPLARAFF. The chain carries TRBV7-2 and TRBJ1-1; the D is unclear. The V end lost 4 bases, the J end lost 11 bases, and 14 bases lay between the germline ends. Germline V CDR1 and CDR2: SGHTA, FQGNSA. The CDR3 consists of 12 residues. Based on the CDR3 plus reference TRBV7-2 and TRBJ1-1, the full variable domain is GAGVSQSPSNKVTEKGKDVELRCDPISGHTALYWYRQSLGQGLEFLIYFQGNSAPDKSGLPSDRFSAERTGGSVSTLTIQRTQQEDSAVYLCASSSPLARAFFGQGTRLTVV.

CDR3 nucleotides: TGCGCCAGCAGCCAACCGGGGGGGGCCGAGGAGCTGTTTTTT. It codes for CASSQPGGAEELFF. The V and J genes are TRBV4-1 and TRBJ2-2, with 8 bases fitting TRBD2. With V trimmed by 2 bases and J by 10 bases, 6 bases remained unmatched. Germline values: CDR1 MGHRA, CDR2 YSYEKL. The CDR3 spans 14 residues.

This clonotype was seen a handful of times. The V gene is TRBV7-9, the J gene TRBJ2-7; perhaps TRBD1 as D (6 bases). From germline, CDR1 is SEHNR and CDR2 FQNEAQ (reference sequence). Trimming shortened V by 4 bases and J by 3 bases, and 13 bases separated the two germline ends. The CDR3 extends over 14 amino acids. For the CDR3, the DNA is TGTGCCAGCAGCTATACAGGGAGATACTACGAGCAGTACTTC. Amino acids: CASSYTGRYYEQYF.

This clonotype was counted between two and nine times. This sequence joins TRBV29-1 and TRBJ2-1, with 9 bases matching TRBD1. The CDR3 contains 15 residues. The germline V gene has CDR1 SQVTM and CDR2 ANQGSEA. Trimming removed 7 bases from V and 4 bases from J; junction bases left unmatched: 11. The chain's CDR3 is CSDLGTGIGYNEQFF. CDR3 nucleotides: TGCAGCGACCTCGGGACAGGGATAGGTTACAATGAGCAGTTCTTC.

V and J are TRBV30 and TRBJ2-3; maybe TRBD2 (6 bases). Germline values: CDR1 GTSNPN, CDR2 SVGIG (reference sequence). The V gene lost 0 bases and the J gene lost 2 bases, with 12 bases spanning the gap. The CDR3 covers 15 residues. CDR3 protein: CAWSVLRGSTDTQYF. CDR3 DNA: TGTGCCTGGAGTGTACTTCGGGGGTCCACAGATACGCAGTATTTT. The whole variable domain, remainder taken from reference TRBV30 and TRBJ2-3, is SQTIHQWPATLVQPVGSPLSLECTVEGTSNPNLYWYRQAAGRGLQLLFYSVGIGQISSEVPQNLSASRPQDRQFILSSKKLLLSDSGFYLCAWSVLRGSTDTQYFGPGTRLTVL.

V and J are TRBV13 and TRBJ2-7; D perhaps matches TRBD1 (6 bases). Germline loops: CDR1 PRHDT, CDR2 FYEKMQ (reference sequence). This CDR3 has 13 amino acids. The V and J ends lost 5 bases and 6 bases respectively, with 14 bases between them. Written as DNA, the CDR3 is TGTGCCAGCAGCGTCGACAGGACCAGCGAGCAGTACTTC. Its protein is CASSVDRTSEQYF.

The sample holds a few counts of this clonotype. V and J are TRBV6-6 and TRBJ1-2, with a weak D call TRBD1 (5 bases). Germline lookup yields CDR1 MNHNY and CDR2 SVGAGI (reference sequence). The CDR3 is made up of 13 amino acids. Trimming cost V 2 bases and J 13 bases, with 17 bases left between them. The CDR3 is CASSYLTGPYGTF. CDR3 nucleotide sequence: TGTGCCAGCAGTTACCTTACAGGCCCTTACGGCACCTTC.

This clonotype came up once. The chain carries TRBV6-2 or TRBV6-3 and TRBJ1-2; no clear D gene. With 6 bases removed from V and 5 bases from J, the gap between germline ends came to 16 bases. The germline gives CDR1 MNHEY, CDR2 SVGEGT. This CDR3 is 14 amino acids long. CDR3 DNA: TGTGCCAGCAGCCTACTCGCCGACACTTATGGCTACACCTTC. Residues: CASSLLADTYGYTF.

This chain links TRBV6-6 with TRBJ2-3; unclear D gene. CDR1 is MNHNY and CDR2 is SVGAGI in the germline V gene (reference sequence). The ends were cut back, 7 bases at V and 2 bases at J, with 16 bases in the middle. The CDR3 loop spans 15 amino acids. The CDR3 sequence: CASTDLRSNTDTQYF. The CDR3, as DNA: TGTGCCAGCACCGACCTCCGGTCAAACACAGATACGCAGTATTTT.

The chain couples TRBV4-3 to TRBJ2-3; D perhaps matches TRBD2 (7 bases). Germline V gives CDR1 LGHNA, CDR2 YSLEER. V lost 4 bases and J 4 bases, leaving 15 bases between the germline ends. CDR3 length equals 15 residues. The CDR3 DNA reads as TGCGCCAGCAGCCCCCCTACGGGGGGCCCAGATACGCAGTATTTT. It is translated as CASSPPTGGPDTQYF.